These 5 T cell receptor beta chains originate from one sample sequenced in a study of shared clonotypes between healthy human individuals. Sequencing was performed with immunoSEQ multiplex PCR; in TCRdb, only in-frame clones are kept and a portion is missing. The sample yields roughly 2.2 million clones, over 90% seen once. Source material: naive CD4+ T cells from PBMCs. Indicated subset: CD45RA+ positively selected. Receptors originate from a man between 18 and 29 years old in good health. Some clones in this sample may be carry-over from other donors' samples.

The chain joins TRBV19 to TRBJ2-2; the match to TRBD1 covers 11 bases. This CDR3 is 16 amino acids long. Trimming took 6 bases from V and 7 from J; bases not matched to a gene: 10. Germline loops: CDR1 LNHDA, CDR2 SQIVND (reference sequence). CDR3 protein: CASSKRTGGINGELFF. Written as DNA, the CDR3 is TGTGCCAGTAGCAAGAGGACAGGGGGCATCAACGGGGAGCTGTTTTTT.

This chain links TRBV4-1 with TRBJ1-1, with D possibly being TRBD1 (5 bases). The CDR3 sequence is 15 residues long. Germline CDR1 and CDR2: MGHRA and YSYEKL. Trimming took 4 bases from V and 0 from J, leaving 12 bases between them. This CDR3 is CASSPQGGVNTEAFF. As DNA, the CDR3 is TGCGCCAGCAGCCCCCAGGGTGGCGTGAACACTGAAGCTTTCTTT.

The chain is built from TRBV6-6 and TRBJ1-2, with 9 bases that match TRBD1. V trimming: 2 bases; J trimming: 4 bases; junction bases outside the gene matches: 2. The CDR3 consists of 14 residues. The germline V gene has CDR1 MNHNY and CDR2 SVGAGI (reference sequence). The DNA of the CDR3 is TGTGCCAGCAGTTACGGGACAGGGATCTATGGCTACACCTTC. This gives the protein CASSYGTGIYGYTF.

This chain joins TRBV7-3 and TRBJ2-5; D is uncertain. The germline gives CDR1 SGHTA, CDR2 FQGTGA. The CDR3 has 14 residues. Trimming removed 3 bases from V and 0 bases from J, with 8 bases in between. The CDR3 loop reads CASSLPTHQETQYF. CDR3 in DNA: TGTGCCAGCAGCTTGCCGACCCACCAAGAGACCCAGTACTTC.

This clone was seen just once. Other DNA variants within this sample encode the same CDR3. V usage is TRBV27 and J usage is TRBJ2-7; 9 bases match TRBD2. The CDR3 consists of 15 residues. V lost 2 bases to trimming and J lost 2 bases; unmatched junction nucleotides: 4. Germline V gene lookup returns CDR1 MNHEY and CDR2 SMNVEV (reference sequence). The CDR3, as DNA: TGTGCCAGCAGTTTAGGGCTAGCGGGAACCTACGAGCAGTACTTC. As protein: CASSLGLAGTYEQYF.